The source of this T cell receptor beta chain is a study of shared clonotypes between healthy human individuals. Study-wide points: The sole specimen, blood, was sampled, and tissue repertoires likely differ.

With regard to this clone: Its antigen is unknown.

Around 300 ng DNA, about 30,000 T cell genomes, went into unsorted PBMC replicate PCRs. Spread over ten immunoSEQ deep assay plates, unsorted PBMC DNA underwent sequencing. As originally analysed: Owing to the provision of junction-only sequences devoid of quality scores by immunoSEQ, filtering differed. Method: immunoSEQ multiplex PCR; TCRdb's copy keeps in-frame clones and lacks some. The V and J calls and the clone size are those of that table, but D and trimming were determined from the DNA. The sample shows around 450,000 clones, about four fifths of them seen only once. CDR1 is MDHEN, CDR2 SYDVKM, per germline. The CDR3 length is 14 residues. Germline trimming cut 4 bases from V and 0 bases from J; bases unmatched to any gene: 1.

The TCR sequence derives from a woman aged 40-49 years in good health. Some clones in this sample may be carry-over from other donors' samples. The chain links TRBV28 to TRBJ2-3; 7 bases line up with TRBD2. Source material: PBMCs. The CDR3 DNA is TGTGCCAGCAGTTGGGGAGGGAGCACAGATACGCAGTATTTT. This translates into CASSWGGSTDTQYF.